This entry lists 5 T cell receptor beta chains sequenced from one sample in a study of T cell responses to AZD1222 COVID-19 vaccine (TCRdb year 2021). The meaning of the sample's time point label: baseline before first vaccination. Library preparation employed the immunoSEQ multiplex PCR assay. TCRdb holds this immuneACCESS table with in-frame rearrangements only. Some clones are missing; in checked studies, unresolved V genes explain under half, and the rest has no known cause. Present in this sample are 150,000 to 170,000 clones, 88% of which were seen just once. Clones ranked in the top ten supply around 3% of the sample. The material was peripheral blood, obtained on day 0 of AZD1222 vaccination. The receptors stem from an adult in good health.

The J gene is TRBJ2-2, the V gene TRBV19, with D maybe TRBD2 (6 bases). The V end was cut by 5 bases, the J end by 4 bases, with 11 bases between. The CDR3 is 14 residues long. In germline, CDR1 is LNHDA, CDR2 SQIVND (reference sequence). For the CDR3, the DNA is TGTGCCAGTAGTTTGGGACTCCTCACCGGGGAGCTGTTTTTT. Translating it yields CASSLGLLTGELFF. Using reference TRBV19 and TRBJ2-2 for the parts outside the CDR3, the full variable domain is DGGITQSPKYLFRKEGQNVTLSCEQNLNHDAMYWYRQDPGQGLRLIYYSQIVNDFQKGDIAEGYSVSREKKESFPLTVTSAQKNPTAFYLCASSLGLLTGELFFGEGSRLTVL.

The chain's CDR3 is CASGLGTGERIYSGNTIYF. DNA for the CDR3: TGTGCCAGCGGACTGGGGACAGGGGAAAGGATATACTCTGGAAACACCATATATTTT. The chain joins TRBV7-9 to TRBJ1-3, with 10 bases identical to TRBD1. The CDR3 extends over 19 amino acids. V lost 8 bases and J lost 0; bases outside the gene matches: 16. Germline V gene sequence: CDR1 SEHNR, CDR2 FQNEAQ (reference sequence).

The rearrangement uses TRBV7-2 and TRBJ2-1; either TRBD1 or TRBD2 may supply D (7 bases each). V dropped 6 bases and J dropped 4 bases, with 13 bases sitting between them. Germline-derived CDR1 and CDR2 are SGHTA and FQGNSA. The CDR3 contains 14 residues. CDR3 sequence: CASSGRGRYNEQFF. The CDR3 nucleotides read TGTGCCAGCAGTGGGAGGGGGCGGTACAATGAGCAGTTCTTC.

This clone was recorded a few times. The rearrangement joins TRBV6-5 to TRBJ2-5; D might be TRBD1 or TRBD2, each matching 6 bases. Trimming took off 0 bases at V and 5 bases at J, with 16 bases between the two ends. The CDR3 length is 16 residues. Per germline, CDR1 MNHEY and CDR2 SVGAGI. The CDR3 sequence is CASSYSSGAVAETQYF. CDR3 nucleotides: TGTGCCAGCAGTTACTCCTCGGGGGCGGTTGCGGAGACCCAGTACTTC.

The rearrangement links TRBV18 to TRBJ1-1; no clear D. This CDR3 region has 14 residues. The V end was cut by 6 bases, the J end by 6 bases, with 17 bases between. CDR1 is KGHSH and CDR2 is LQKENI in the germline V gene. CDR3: CASSQGALYPEAFF. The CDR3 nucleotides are TGTGCCAGCTCGCAAGGAGCGCTATACCCTGAAGCTTTCTTT.